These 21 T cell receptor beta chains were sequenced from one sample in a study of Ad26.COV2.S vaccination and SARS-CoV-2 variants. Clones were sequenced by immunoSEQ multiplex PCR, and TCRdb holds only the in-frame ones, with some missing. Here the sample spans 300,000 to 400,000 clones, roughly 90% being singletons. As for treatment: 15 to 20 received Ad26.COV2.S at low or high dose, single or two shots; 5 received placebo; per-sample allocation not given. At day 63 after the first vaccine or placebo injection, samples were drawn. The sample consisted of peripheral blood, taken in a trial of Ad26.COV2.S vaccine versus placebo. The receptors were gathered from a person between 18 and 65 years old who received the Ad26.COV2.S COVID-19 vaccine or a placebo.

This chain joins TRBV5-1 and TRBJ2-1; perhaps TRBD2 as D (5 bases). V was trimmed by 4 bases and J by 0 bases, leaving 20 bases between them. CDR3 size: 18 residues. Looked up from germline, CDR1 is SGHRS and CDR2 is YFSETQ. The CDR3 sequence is CASSHEGGGTRSYNEQFF. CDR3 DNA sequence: TGCGCCAGCAGCCACGAGGGCGGCGGTACTCGCTCCTACAATGAGCAGTTCTTC.

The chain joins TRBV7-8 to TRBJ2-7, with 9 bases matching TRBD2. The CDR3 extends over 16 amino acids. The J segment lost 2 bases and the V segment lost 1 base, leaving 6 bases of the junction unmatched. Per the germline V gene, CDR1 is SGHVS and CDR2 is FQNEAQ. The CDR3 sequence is CASSLVSSGAPYEQYF. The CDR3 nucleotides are TGTGCCAGCAGCTTAGTTTCTAGCGGGGCCCCCTACGAGCAGTACTTC.

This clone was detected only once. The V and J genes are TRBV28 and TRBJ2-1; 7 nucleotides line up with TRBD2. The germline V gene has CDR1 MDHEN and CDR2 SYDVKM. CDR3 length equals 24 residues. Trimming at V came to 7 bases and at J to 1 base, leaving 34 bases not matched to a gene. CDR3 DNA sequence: TGTGCCAGCACCCTAGGACTAGTCGGTATCATGCCGCGAACCCCGGACGTGTCCTACAATGAGCAGTTCTTC. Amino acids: CASTLGLVGIMPRTPDVSYNEQFF.

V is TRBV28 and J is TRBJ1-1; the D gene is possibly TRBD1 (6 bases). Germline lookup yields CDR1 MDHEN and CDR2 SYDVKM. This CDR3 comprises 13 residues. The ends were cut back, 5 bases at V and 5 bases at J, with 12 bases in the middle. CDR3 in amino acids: CASSQIGGTEAFF. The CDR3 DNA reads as TGTGCCAGCAGTCAAATAGGGGGGACTGAAGCTTTCTTT.

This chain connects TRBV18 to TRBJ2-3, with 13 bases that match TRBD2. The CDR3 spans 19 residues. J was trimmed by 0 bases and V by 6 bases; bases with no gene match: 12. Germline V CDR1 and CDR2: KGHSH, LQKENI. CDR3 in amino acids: CASSETPGTSGASTDTQYF. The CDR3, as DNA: TGTGCCAGCTCGGAAACCCCTGGGACTAGCGGGGCCAGCACAGATACGCAGTATTTT.

The CDR3 here is CSVGARFNEQYF. The CDR3, as DNA: TGCAGCGTCGGGGCGAGGTTTAACGAGCAGTACTTC. This chain connects TRBV29-1 to TRBJ2-7, with D perhaps TRBD1 or TRBD2 (5 bases each). Germline CDR1 reads SQVTM; CDR2 reads ANQGSEA. The CDR3 consists of 12 residues. Trimming took off 6 bases at V and 5 bases at J, with 14 bases between the two ends.

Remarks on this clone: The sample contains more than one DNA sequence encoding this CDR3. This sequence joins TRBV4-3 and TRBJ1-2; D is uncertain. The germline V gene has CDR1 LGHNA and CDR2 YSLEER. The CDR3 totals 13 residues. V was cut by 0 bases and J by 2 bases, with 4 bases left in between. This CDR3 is CASSQDRNYGYTF. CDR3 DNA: TGCGCCAGCAGCCAAGACCGAAACTATGGCTACACCTTC.

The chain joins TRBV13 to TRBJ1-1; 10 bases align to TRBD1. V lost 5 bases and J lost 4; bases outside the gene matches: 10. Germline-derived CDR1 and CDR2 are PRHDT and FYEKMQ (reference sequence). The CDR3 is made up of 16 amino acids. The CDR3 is CASSRGDRGFGTEAFF. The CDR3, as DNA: TGTGCCAGCAGCCGCGGGGACAGGGGTTTTGGCACTGAAGCTTTCTTT.

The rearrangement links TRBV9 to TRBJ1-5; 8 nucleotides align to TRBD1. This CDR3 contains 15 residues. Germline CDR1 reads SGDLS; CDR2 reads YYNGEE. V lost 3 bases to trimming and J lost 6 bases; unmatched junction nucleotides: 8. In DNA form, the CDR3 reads TGTGCCAGCAGCGAGGCCCCCGACAGGGGTCAGCCCCAGCATTTT. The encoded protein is CASSEAPDRGQPQHF.

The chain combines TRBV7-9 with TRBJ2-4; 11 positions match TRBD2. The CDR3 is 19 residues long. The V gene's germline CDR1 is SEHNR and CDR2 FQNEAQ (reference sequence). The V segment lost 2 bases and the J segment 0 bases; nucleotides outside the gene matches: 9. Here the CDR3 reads CASSLLPSGGSRAKNIQYF. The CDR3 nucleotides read TGTGCCAGCAGCTTACTCCCTAGCGGGGGGTCCAGAGCCAAAAACATTCAGTACTTC.

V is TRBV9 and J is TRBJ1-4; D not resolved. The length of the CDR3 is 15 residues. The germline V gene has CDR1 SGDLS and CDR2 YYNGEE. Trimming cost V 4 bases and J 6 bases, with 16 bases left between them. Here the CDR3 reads CASSLYVGRDEKLFF. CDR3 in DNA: TGTGCCAGCAGCCTATACGTGGGTCGGGATGAAAAACTGTTTTTT. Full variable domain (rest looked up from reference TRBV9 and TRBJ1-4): DSGVTQTPKHLITATGQRVTLRCSPRSGDLSVYWYQQSLDQGLQFLIQYYNGEERAKGNILERFSAQQFPDLHSELNLSSLELGDSALYFCASSLYVGRDEKLFFGSGTQLSVL.

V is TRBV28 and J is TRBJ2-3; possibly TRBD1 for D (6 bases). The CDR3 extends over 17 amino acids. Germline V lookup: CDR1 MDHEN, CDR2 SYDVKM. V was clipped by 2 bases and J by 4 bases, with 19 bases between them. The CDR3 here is CASSLRTPGALSDTQYF. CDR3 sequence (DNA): TGTGCCAGCAGTTTAAGAACCCCAGGGGCGCTTTCAGATACGCAGTATTTT.

This CDR3 reads CASSWDRGGGTEAFF. The CDR3 DNA reads TGTGCCAGCAGCTGGGACAGGGGAGGAGGGACTGAAGCTTTCTTT. This chain connects TRBV7-9 to TRBJ1-1; 10 positions agree with TRBD1. V lost 4 bases, J lost 5 bases, and 7 bases stayed unmatched. CDR1 is SEHNR and CDR2 is FQNEAQ in the germline V gene (reference sequence). This CDR3 comprises 15 residues.

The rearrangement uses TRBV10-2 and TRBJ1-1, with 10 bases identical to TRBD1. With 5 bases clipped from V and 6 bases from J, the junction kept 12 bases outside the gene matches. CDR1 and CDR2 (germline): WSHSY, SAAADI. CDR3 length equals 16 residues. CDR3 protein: CASSQPGQGSGAEAFF. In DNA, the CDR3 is TGCGCCAGCAGTCAGCCGGGACAGGGGTCGGGGGCTGAAGCTTTCTTT.

The CDR3 DNA follows: TGTGCCAGCAAAGGACAGTCCTTTTATGGCTACACCTTC. Protein sequence: CASKGQSFYGYTF. The rearrangement uses TRBV6-5 and TRBJ1-2; a possible D gene is TRBD1 (6 bases). The CDR3 sequence is 13 residues long. V lost 7 bases to trimming and J lost 5 bases, with 14 bases between them. The V gene's germline CDR1 is MNHEY and CDR2 SVGAGI.

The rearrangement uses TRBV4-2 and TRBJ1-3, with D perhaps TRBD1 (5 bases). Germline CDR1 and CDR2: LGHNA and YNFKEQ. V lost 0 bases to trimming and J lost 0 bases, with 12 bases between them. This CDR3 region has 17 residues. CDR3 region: CASSQEGGGRSGNTIYF. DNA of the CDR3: TGTGCCAGCAGCCAAGAGGGGGGGGGACGCTCTGGAAACACCATATATTTT.

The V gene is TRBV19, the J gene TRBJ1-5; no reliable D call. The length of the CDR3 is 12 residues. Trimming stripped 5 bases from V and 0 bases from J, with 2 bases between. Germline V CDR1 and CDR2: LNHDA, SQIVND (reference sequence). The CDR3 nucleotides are TGTGCCAGTAGTTTTAGCAATCAGCCCCAGCATTTT. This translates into CASSFSNQPQHF. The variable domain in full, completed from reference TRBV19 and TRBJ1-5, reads DGGITQSPKYLFRKEGQNVTLSCEQNLNHDAMYWYRQDPGQGLRLIYYSQIVNDFQKGDIAEGYSVSREKKESFPLTVTSAQKNPTAFYLCASSFSNQPQHFGDGTRLSIL.

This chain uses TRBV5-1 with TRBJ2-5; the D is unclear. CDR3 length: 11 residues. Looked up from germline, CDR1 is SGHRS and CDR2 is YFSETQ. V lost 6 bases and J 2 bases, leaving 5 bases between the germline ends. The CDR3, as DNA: TGCGCCAGCAAGGGACAAGAGACCCAGTACTTC. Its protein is CASKGQETQYF.

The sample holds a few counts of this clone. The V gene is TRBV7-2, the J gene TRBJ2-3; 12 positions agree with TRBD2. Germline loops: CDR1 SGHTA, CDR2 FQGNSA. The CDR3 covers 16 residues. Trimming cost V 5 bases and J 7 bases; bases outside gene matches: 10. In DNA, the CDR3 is TGTGCCAGCAGCCCAGACCTAGCGGGGGGGCCCCATACGCAGTATTTT. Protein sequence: CASSPDLAGGPHTQYF.

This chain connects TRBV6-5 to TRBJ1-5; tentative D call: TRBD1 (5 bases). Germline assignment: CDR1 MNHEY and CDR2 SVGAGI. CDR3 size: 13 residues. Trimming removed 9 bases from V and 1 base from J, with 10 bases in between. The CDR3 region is CASRRGSNQPQHF. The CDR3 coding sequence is TGTGCCAGTCGGCGGGGCAGCAATCAGCCCCAGCATTTT.

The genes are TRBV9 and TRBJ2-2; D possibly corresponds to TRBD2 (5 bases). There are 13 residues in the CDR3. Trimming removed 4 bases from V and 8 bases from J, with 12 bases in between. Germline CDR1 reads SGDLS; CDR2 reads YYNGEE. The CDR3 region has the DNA TGTGCCAGCAGCACCAGCGGTGGGGGGGAGCTGTTTTTT. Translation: CASSTSGGGELFF.